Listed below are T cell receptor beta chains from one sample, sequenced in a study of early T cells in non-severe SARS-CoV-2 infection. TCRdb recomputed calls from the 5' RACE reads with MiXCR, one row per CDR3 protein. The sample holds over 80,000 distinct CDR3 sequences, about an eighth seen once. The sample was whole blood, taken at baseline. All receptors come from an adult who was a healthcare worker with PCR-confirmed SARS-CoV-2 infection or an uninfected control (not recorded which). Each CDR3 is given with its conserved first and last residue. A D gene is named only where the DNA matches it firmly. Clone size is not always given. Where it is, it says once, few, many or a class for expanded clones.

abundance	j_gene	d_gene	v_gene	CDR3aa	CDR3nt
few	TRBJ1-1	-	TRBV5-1	CASSLPPPNTEAFF	TGCGCCAGCAGCTTGCCCCCTCCGAACACTGAAGCTTTCTTT
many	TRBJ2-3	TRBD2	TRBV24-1	CATSDRTSGSSDTQYF	TGTGCCACCAGTGACCGGACTAGCGGGAGCTCAGATACGCAGTATTTT
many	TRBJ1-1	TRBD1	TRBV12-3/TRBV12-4	CASSLGQASNF	TGTGCCAGCAGCCTCGGACAGGCCTCAAACTTT
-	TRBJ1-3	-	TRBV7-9	CASSLAQNSGNTIYF	TGTGCCAGCAGCTTAGCGCAAAATTCTGGAAACACCATATATTTT
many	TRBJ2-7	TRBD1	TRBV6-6	CASSAPGQGAYEQYF	TGTGCCAGCAGTGCTCCGGGACAGGGGGCCTACGAGCAGTACTTC
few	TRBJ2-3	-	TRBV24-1	CATSDPGTTLVVADTQYF	TGTGCCACCAGTGACCCCGGGACAACCCTTGTGGTGGCAGATACGCAGTATTTT
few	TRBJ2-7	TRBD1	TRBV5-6	CASSLTGTGVFEQYF	TGTGCCAGCAGCTTAACCGGGACAGGGGTCTTCGAGCAGTACTTC
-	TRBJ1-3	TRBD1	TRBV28	CASSFLGQGPGNTIYF	TGTGCCAGCAGTTTTTTGGGACAGGGACCTGGAAACACCATATATTTT
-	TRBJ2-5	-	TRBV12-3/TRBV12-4	CASSLAEGETQYF	TGTGCCAGCAGTCTGGCCGAGGGGGAGACCCAGTACTTC
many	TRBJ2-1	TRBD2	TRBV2	CASSERVAGVRFF	TGTGCCAGCAGTGAACGTGTAGCGGGAGTTCGGTTCTTC
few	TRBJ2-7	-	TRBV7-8	CASSLAVGQQYF	TGTGCCAGCAGCTTAGCGGTAGGTCAGCAGTACTTC
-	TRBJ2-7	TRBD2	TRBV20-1	CSARDGGTAYEQYF	TGCAGTGCTAGAGACGGGGGGACCGCCTACGAGCAGTACTTC
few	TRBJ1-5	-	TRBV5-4	CASSLGVGQPQHF	TGTGCCAGCAGCTTGGGGGTCGGGCAGCCCCAGCATTTT
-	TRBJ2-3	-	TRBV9	CASSATSGPDTQYF	TGTGCCAGCAGCGCCACATCCGGGCCCGATACGCAGTATTTT
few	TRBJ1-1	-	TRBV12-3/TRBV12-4	CASSLFGGQNTEAFF	TGTGCCAGCAGCTTGTTTGGGGGGCAAAACACTGAAGCTTTCTTT
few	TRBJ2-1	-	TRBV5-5	CASSLPSGSYNEQFF	TGTGCCAGCAGCTTGCCCAGCGGTTCCTACAATGAGCAGTTCTTC
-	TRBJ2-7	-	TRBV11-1	CASSLEGLALEQYF	TGTGCCAGCAGCTTAGAAGGGCTGGCCCTCGAGCAGTACTTC
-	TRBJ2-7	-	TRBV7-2	CASSLGRLLPYEQYF	TGTGCCAGCAGCTTAGGGCGACTACTCCCCTACGAGCAGTACTTC
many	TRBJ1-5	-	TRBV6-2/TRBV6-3	CATRGGTYSNQPQHF	TGTGCCACCCGGGGCGGAACGTATAGCAATCAGCCCCAGCATTTT
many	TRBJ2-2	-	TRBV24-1	CATSDWGPGAGELFF	TGTGCCACCAGTGATTGGGGGCCCGGGGCCGGGGAGCTGTTTTTT
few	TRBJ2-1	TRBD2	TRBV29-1	CSVDVAGGYGEQFF	TGCAGCGTTGATGTAGCGGGAGGGTACGGTGAGCAGTTCTTC
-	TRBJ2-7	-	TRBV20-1	CSASPDVHEQYF	TGCAGTGCTTCCCCCGATGTCCACGAGCAGTACTTC
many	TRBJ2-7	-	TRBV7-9	CASSTYYEQYF	TGTGCCAGCAGCACGTACTACGAGCAGTACTTC
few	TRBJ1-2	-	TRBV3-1	CASSLHRSVEGYTF	TGTGCCAGCAGCCTCCACCGATCCGTGGAAGGCTACACCTTC
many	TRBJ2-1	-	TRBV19	CASSPGTVLGNEQFF	TGTGCCAGTAGTCCCGGGACGGTTCTAGGGAATGAGCAGTTCTTC
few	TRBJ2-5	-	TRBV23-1	CASSQTRDWSDF	TGCGCCAGCAGTCAAACGAGGGACTGGTCGGACTTC
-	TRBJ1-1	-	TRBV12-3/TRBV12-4	CASSLMAGGVTEAFF	TGTGCCAGCAGTTTAATGGCGGGGGGCGTCACTGAAGCTTTCTTT
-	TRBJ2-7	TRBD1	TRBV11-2	CASSLGQGTAYEQYF	TGTGCCAGCAGCTTAGGACAGGGTACCGCCTACGAGCAGTACTTC
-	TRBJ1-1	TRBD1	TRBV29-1	CSVGTGGAGTEAFF	TGCAGCGTGGGGACAGGGGGCGCGGGAACTGAAGCTTTCTTT
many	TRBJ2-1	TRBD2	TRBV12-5	CASGLVLSRGLAAYNEQFF	TGTGCTAGTGGTTTGGTTCTCTCGCGGGGACTAGCGGCCTACAATGAGCAGTTCTTC
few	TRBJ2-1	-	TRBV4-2	CASSKGNEQFF	TGTGCCAGCAGCAAGGGGAACGAGCAGTTCTTC
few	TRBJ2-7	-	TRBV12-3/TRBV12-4	CASSSHREYEQYF	TGTGCCAGCAGTTCCCACAGGGAGTACGAGCAGTACTTC
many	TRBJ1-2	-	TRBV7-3	CASSLGTGGPYGYTF	TGTGCCAGCAGCTTGGGCACGGGGGGGCCTTATGGCTACACCTTC
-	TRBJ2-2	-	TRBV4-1	CASSQALGNTGELFF	TGCGCCAGCAGCCAAGCTCTGGGGAACACCGGGGAGCTGTTTTTT
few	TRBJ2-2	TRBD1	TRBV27	CASSPWDRGDTGELFF	TGTGCCAGCAGTCCATGGGACAGGGGTGACACCGGGGAGCTGTTTTTT
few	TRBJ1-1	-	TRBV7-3	CASSLSRGIGGEAFF	TGTGCCAGCAGCTTAAGCAGGGGTATCGGGGGTGAAGCTTTCTTT
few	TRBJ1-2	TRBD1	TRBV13	CASSPGTGAYGYTF	TGTGCCAGCAGCCCCGGGACAGGGGCATATGGCTACACCTTC
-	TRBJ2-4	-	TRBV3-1	CASSRGGTQNIQYF	TGTGCCAGCAGCCGCGGAGGGACCCAAAACATTCAGTACTTC
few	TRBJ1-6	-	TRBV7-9	CASSLANVNSPLHF	TGTGCCAGCAGCTTAGCGAACGTCAATTCACCCCTCCACTTT
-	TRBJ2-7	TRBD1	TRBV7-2	CASSSRDRGVGEQYF	TGTGCCAGCAGCTCCCGGGACAGGGGGGTAGGGGAGCAGTACTTC
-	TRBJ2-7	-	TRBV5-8	CASSEDGPRLQQYF	TGTGCCAGCAGCGAGGATGGGCCACGCTTGCAGCAGTACTTC
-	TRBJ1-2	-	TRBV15	CATRKGSFYGYTF	TGTGCCACCAGGAAGGGGTCTTTCTATGGCTACACCTTC
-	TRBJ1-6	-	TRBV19	CASLARGHNSPLHF	TGTGCCAGTTTGGCTCGGGGGCATAATTCACCCCTCCACTTT
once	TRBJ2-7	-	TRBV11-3	CASSFYEQYF	TGTGCCAGCAGCTTCTACGAGCAGTACTTC
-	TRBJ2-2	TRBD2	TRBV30	CAWLGLAGAPHGELFF	TGTGCCTGGCTAGGACTAGCGGGGGCTCCCCACGGGGAGCTGTTTTTT
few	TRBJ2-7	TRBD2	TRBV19	CASREGRKRPEQYF	TGTGCCAGCCGGGAGGGGAGAAAACGACCCGAGCAGTACTTC
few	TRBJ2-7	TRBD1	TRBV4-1	CASSQTGGISYEQYF	TGCGCCAGCAGCCAGACAGGGGGCATTAGTTACGAGCAGTACTTC
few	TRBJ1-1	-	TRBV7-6	CASSPIPTGGTEAFF	TGTGCCAGCAGCCCGATCCCCACCGGGGGGACTGAAGCTTTCTTT
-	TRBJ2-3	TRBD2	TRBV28	CASSLTSGVSTDTQYF	TGTGCCAGCAGTTTAACTAGCGGGGTGAGCACAGATACGCAGTATTTT
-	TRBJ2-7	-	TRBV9	CASSVAPGAPHEQYF	TGTGCCAGCAGCGTAGCACCGGGGGCCCCCCACGAGCAGTACTTC
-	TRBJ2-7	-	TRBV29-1	CSVGTASYEQYF	TGCAGCGTTGGGACAGCTTCGTACGAGCAGTACTTC
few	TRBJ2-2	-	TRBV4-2	CASSHSIPGPSNTGELFF	TGTGCCAGCAGCCATTCAATACCCGGACCATCGAACACCGGGGAGCTGTTTTTT
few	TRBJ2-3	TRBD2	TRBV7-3	CASSTSSGGTDTQYF	TGTGCCAGCAGCACCTCTAGCGGGGGCACAGATACGCAGTATTTT
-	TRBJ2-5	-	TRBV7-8	CASSLAGGRETQYF	TGTGCCAGCAGCTTAGCGGGGGGGCGTGAGACCCAGTACTTC
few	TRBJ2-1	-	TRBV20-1	CSAPTSSSYNEQFF	TGCAGTGCTCCCACATCCAGCTCCTACAATGAGCAGTTCTTC
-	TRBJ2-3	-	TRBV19	CASIEKGRLTDTQYF	TGTGCCAGTATCGAGAAGGGTAGACTCACAGATACGCAGTATTTT
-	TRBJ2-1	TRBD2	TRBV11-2	CASSHLKAAGDNEQFF	TGTGCCAGCAGCCACCTGAAGGCAGCGGGAGACAATGAGCAGTTCTTC
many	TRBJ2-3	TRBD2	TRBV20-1	CSATEIAGGRFTDTQYF	TGCAGTGCCACGGAAATAGCGGGAGGTAGATTCACAGATACGCAGTATTTT
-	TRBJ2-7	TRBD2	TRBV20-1	CSASSAGGLVEQYF	TGCAGTGCTAGCAGCGCGGGAGGTCTCGTTGAGCAGTACTTC
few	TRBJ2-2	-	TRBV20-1	CSASGRAGELFF	TGCAGTGCTAGCGGAAGGGCCGGGGAGCTGTTTTTT